These T cell receptor beta chains were read from a single sample in a study of cytomegalovirus exposure and HLA in healthy donors. Assay: immunoSEQ multiplex PCR; the TCRdb copy retains only in-frame clones and omits some. The sample contains 150,000 to 200,000 clones, roughly 77% of which appear only once. Sequenced material: PBMCs. All receptors come from a woman under 30 in good health and CMV-seronegative. Both conserved end residues are part of each CDR3. A D gene is named only where the DNA matches it firmly. Rows give clone size only sometimes, using once, few, many, or a class for an expanded clone.

v_call	clone_size	j_call	d_call	cdr3_aa	cdr3_nt
TRBV5-1	.	TRBJ2-1	TRBD2	CASSLLAGMYNEQFF	TGCGCCAGCAGCTTGCTAGCGGGGATGTACAATGAGCAGTTCTTC
TRBV2	.	TRBJ1-4	.	CASSESWAGMGKLFF	TGTGCCAGCAGTGAATCTTGGGCAGGGATGGGAAAACTGTTTTTT
TRBV7-8	.	TRBJ2-7	TRBD1	CASSQNRGLNEQYF	TGTGCCAGCAGCCAGAACAGGGGGCTCAACGAGCAGTACTTC
TRBV19	.	TRBJ2-3	.	CASSIGSLRDTQYF	TGTGCCAGTAGTATAGGTTCCCTGAGGGATACGCAGTATTTT
TRBV7-5	.	TRBJ1-2	.	CARSLAPNGHRGRLKYGYTF	TGTGCCAGAAGCTTAGCGCCGAATGGTCACAGGGGCCGCTTGAAGTATGGCTACACCTTC
TRBV29-1	.	TRBJ2-5	TRBD2	CSVRGYGEGTQYF	TGCAGCGTCCGAGGATATGGGGAGGGGACCCAGTACTTC
TRBV7-8	.	TRBJ1-3	.	CASSLGTGVDSGNTIYF	TGTGCCAGCAGCTTAGGTACAGGAGTAGACTCTGGAAACACCATATATTTT
TRBV10-2	.	TRBJ2-2	.	CASSDYMGADTGELFF	TGCGCCAGCAGTGACTATATGGGGGCGGACACCGGGGAGCTGTTTTTT
TRBV5-1	.	TRBJ2-1	TRBD2	CASSLGRSSGSYEQFF	TGCGCCAGCAGCTTGGGCCGTTCGAGCGGGAGTTATGAGCAGTTCTTC
TRBV14	.	TRBJ2-1	.	CASTTDSYNEQFF	TGTGCCAGCACCACTGACAGTTACAATGAGCAGTTCTTC
TRBV9	few	TRBJ1-4	TRBD1	CASSGQGANEKLFF	TGTGCCAGCAGCGGACAGGGGGCTAATGAAAAACTGTTTTTT
TRBV18	.	TRBJ2-1	.	CASSPSTGSSYNEQFF	TGTGCCAGCTCACCCAGCACAGGGAGCTCCTACAATGAGCAGTTCTTC
TRBV5-1	.	TRBJ2-5	TRBD2	CASSRDDGLAGGRQYF	TGCGCCAGCAGCCGCGACGATGGACTAGCGGGAGGGCGGCAGTACTTC
TRBV5-8	.	TRBJ1-1	TRBD1	CASRRDSEAFF	TGTGCCAGCAGACGGGACAGCGAAGCTTTCTTT
TRBV6-6	.	TRBJ1-1	.	CASSPSGHLIALEAFF	TGTGCCAGCAGTCCCTCGGGACACCTTATCGCCCTCGAAGCTTTCTTT
TRBV6-6	.	TRBJ1-1	TRBD1	CASSYRGQIENTEAFF	TGTGCCAGCAGTTACAGGGGGCAGATTGAGAACACTGAAGCTTTCTTT
TRBV30	.	TRBJ2-5	TRBD2	CAWRSKPGRDETQYF	TGTGCCTGGAGAAGTAAACCAGGGAGGGACGAGACCCAGTACTTC
TRBV6-5	.	TRBJ1-3	.	CASSYSYRVPGNTIYF	TGTGCCAGCAGTTACTCGTACAGGGTGCCTGGAAACACCATATATTTT
TRBV6-5	.	TRBJ1-3	.	CASSSTGSRNTIYF	TGTGCCAGCAGTTCCACAGGGTCGAGAAACACCATATATTTT
TRBV18	.	TRBJ2-5	TRBD1	CASSPAGQGETQYF	TGTGCCAGCTCACCAGCAGGACAGGGGGAGACCCAGTACTTC
TRBV27	.	TRBJ2-5	.	CASSPDWVGTQYF	TGTGCCAGCAGCCCGGACTGGGTGGGGACCCAGTACTTC
TRBV6-6	.	TRBJ1-2	.	CASSSNSNYGYTF	TGTGCCAGCAGTTCTAACAGTAACTATGGCTACACCTTC
TRBV18	.	TRBJ2-7	TRBD1	CASSLRQGAHEQYF	TGTGCCAGCTCACTGAGACAGGGCGCCCACGAGCAGTACTTC
TRBV7-3	few	TRBJ1-4	TRBD1	CASSRDRGEKLFF	TGTGCCAGCAGCCGGGACAGGGGTGAAAAACTGTTTTTT
TRBV9	.	TRBJ1-2	.	CASSVGVGGVSGYTF	TGTGCCAGCAGCGTAGGGGTGGGGGGGGTCTCTGGCTACACCTTC
TRBV6-1	.	TRBJ2-7	.	CASRRDGYYEQYF	TGTGCCAGCAGGCGGGACGGATACTACGAGCAGTACTTC
TRBV19	.	TRBJ1-2	.	CASTPRRGREPTNYGYTF	TGTGCCAGTACCCCCCGCCGGGGGCGGGAGCCCACTAACTATGGCTACACCTTC
TRBV25-1	once	TRBJ1-4	.	CASSEISTTTNEKLFF	TGTGCCAGCAGTGAAATCTCGACTACAACTAATGAAAAACTGTTTTTT
TRBV5-1	.	TRBJ2-7	.	CASSLGGAGFSYEQYF	TGCGCCAGCAGTCTGGGGGGGGCGGGATTTTCCTACGAGCAGTACTTC
TRBV5-4	.	TRBJ2-5	TRBD2	CASSGSGGLQETQYF	TGTGCCAGCAGCGGTAGCGGGGGGCTCCAAGAGACCCAGTACTTC
TRBV10-1	.	TRBJ2-3	TRBD1	CASSEVTGGPGDTQYF	TGCGCCAGCAGTGAGGTGACAGGGGGCCCCGGAGATACGCAGTATTTT
TRBV7-9	once	TRBJ1-2	.	CASSLSGTNYGYTF	TGTGCCAGCAGCTTATCCGGGACAAATTATGGCTACACCTTC
TRBV5-8	.	TRBJ2-2	TRBD2	CASSFGSLAGVGTGELFF	TGTGCCAGCAGCTTCGGGTCACTAGCGGGAGTTGGCACCGGGGAGCTGTTTTTT
TRBV10-2	.	TRBJ2-1	TRBD1	CASNPQGAVNEQFF	TGCGCCAGCAACCCACAGGGGGCGGTAAATGAGCAGTTCTTC
TRBV6-5	.	TRBJ1-4	TRBD1	CASTVGTGPGEKLFF	TGTGCCAGCACGGTTGGGACAGGGCCGGGGGAAAAACTGTTTTTT
TRBV9	.	TRBJ1-3	.	CASSPTGGAENTIYF	TGTGCCAGCAGCCCAACCGGGGGAGCGGAAAACACCATATATTTT
TRBV9	.	TRBJ2-3	TRBD2	CASSVGTSSADTQYF	TGTGCCAGCAGCGTAGGGACTAGCTCGGCAGATACGCAGTATTTT
TRBV7-9	.	TRBJ2-3	.	CASSLDRSGTDTQYF	TGTGCCAGCAGCTTAGACCGCTCGGGCACAGATACGCAGTATTTT
TRBV27	.	TRBJ2-1	TRBD1	CASSFRRQGYNEQFF	TGTGCCAGCAGTTTTAGGAGACAGGGCTACAATGAGCAGTTCTTC
TRBV11-3	.	TRBJ2-1	TRBD2	CASSSSSGRSYNEQFF	TGTGCCAGCAGCTCCTCTAGCGGGAGGTCGTACAATGAGCAGTTCTTC
TRBV6-5	.	TRBJ2-3	.	CASSYYGSTDTQYF	TGTGCCAGCAGTTATTACGGGAGCACAGATACGCAGTATTTT
TRBV7-9	.	TRBJ1-4	.	CASSLGGQRNEKLFF	TGTGCCAGCAGCTTAGGCGGTCAGCGTAATGAAAAACTGTTTTTT
TRBV7-3	.	TRBJ2-2	TRBD2	CASSLKGAAGGRTGELFF	TGTGCCAGCAGCTTAAAGGGGGCAGCGGGAGGGCGGACCGGGGAGCTGTTTTTT
TRBV6-5	.	TRBJ2-7	.	CASSRGRNEYEQYF	TGTGCCAGCAGTCGCGGAAGAAACGAATACGAGCAGTACTTC
TRBV6-5	few	TRBJ2-2	.	CASSPGTQAGELFF	TGTGCCAGCAGTCCCGGGACTCAAGCCGGGGAGCTGTTTTTT
TRBV2	.	TRBJ1-2	.	CASKSGGYGYTF	TGTGCCAGCAAGTCCGGGGGGTATGGCTACACCTTC
TRBV7-6	.	TRBJ1-1	.	CASSLALQFGGTEAFF	TGTGCCAGCAGCTTAGCGCTTCAGTTTGGGGGGACTGAAGCTTTCTTT
TRBV11-2	once	TRBJ1-5	TRBD1	CASSLGTGHNQPQHF	TGTGCCAGCAGCCTTGGGACAGGACATAATCAGCCCCAGCATTTT
TRBV4-1	.	TRBJ1-2	TRBD1	CASSHADRALLGGYTF	TGCGCCAGCAGCCATGCTGACAGGGCCCTCCTGGGTGGCTACACCTTC
TRBV6-5	.	TRBJ1-6	TRBD1	CASSYGTGRYNSPLHF	TGTGCCAGCAGTTACGGGACAGGGCGCTATAATTCACCCCTCCACTTT
TRBV9	few	TRBJ2-7	.	CASSVAPSRGEQYF	TGTGCCAGCAGCGTAGCCCCGAGCAGGGGCGAGCAGTACTTC
TRBV7-9	once	TRBJ2-1	TRBD2	CASSFERGGPNEQFF	TGTGCCAGCAGCTTTGAGCGGGGGGGCCCTAATGAGCAGTTCTTC